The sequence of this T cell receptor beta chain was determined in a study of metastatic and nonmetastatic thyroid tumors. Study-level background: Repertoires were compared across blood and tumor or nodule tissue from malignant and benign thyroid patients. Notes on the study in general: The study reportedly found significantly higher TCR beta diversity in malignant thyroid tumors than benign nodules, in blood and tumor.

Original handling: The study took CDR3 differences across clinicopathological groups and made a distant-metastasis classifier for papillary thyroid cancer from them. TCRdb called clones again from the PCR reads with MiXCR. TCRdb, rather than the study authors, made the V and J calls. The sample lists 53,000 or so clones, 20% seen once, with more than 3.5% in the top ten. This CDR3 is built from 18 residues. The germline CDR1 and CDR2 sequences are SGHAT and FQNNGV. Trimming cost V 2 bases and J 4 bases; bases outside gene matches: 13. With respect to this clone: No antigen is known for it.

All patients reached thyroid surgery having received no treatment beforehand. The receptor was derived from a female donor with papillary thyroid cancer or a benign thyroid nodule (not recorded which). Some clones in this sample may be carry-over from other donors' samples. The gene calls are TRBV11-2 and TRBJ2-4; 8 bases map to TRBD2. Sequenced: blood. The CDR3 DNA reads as TGTGCCAGCAGCTTAAATCTTGTGAGCGGGAGAACAAAAAACATTCAGTACTTC. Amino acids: CASSLNLVSGRTKNIQYF.